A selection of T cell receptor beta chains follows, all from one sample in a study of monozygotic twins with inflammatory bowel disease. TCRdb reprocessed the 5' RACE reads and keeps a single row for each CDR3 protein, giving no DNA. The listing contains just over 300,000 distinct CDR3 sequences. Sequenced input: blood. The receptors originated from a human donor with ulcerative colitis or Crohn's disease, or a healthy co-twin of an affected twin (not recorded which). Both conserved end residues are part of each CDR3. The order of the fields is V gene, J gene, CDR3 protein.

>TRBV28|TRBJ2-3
CASSLAGETDTQYF
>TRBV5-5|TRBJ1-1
CASSLVASPYTEAFF
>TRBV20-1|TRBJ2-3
CSARLGGVDTQYF
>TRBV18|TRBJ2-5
CASSPPEGFKTQYF
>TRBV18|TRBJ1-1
CASSQTGMNTEAFF
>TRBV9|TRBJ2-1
CASSVAWVNEQFF
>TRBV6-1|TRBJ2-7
CASSTRDSYYEQYF
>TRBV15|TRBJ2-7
CATSRDRSGAEQYF
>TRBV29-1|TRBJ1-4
CSVEVSPTNEKLFF
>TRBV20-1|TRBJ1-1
CSAKEALNTEAFF
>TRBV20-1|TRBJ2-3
CSAAPTLGNTQYF
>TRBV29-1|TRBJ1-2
CSVGDRYGYTF
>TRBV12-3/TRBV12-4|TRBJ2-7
CASSSWQTAYEQYF
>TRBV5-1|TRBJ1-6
CASSLNRNSNSPLHF
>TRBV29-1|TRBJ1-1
CSVEVLNTEAFF
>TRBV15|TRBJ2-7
CATSKFRESYEQYF
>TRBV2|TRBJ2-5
CASERIGETQYF
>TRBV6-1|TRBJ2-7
CASTGRSKKSSYEQYF
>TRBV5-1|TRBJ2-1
CASRKGLSTAGDYNEQFF
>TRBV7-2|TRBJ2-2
CASSLAVGATGELFF
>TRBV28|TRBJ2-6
CASSIGANVLTF
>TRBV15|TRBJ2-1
CATSRDRGSGQFF
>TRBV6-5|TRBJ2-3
CASSYGREARDTQYF
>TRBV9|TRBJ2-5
CASSVGVSIETQYF
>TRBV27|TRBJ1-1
CASSADIPTEAFF
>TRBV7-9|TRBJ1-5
CASSLARGAGQPQHF
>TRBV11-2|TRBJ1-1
CASSLGGLGEAFF
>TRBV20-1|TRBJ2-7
CSTTSPGTGWGYEQYF
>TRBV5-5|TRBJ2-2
CASSYGKDYTGELFF
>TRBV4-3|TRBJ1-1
CASSQDRGTGRMNTEAFF
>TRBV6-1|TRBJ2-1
CASSQTSSSYNEQFF
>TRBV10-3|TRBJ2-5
CAIASSGSLQETQYF
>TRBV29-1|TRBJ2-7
CSVGDAGASREQYF
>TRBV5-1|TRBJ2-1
CASSLGGLGQFF
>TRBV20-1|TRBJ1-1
CSARTGSEDTEAFF
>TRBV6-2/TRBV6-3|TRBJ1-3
CASSFPGSGNTIYF
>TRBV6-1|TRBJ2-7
CASSRVPGSRLEQYF
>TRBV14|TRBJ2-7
CASSATSAARAEQYF
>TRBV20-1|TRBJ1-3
CSARAWTGRTNTIYF
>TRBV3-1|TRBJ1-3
CASSQDGGRGTGNTIYF
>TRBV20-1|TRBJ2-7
CSARRGGGADYEQYF
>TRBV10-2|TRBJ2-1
CASSRDREQFF
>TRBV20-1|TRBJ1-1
CSARDRQNTEAFF
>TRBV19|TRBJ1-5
CASSIGWKPQHF
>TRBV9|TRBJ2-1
CASSVAFEVYNEQFF
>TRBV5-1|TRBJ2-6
CASSSYLSSGANVLTF
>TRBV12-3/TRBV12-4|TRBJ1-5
CASGAGVRPQHF
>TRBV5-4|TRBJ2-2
CASSLVGGGELFF
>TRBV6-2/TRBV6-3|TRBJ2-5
CASSYSAGTGSRETQYF
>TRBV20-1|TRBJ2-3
CSERFGAGGTDTQYF
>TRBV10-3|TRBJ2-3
CAISGQGAIDTQYF
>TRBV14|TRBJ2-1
CASSQVGASGLAETEQFF
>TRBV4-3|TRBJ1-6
CASSQDPQGARDSPLHF
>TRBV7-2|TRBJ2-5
CASSFGIQETQYF
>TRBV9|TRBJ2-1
CASGQQEFLYNEQFF
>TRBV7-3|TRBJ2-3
CASSRASTDTQYF
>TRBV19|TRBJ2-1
CASSIGSRGVAYNEQFF
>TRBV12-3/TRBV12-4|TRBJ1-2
CASSHSSYYGYTF
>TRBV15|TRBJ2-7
CATSRLGTSHEQYF